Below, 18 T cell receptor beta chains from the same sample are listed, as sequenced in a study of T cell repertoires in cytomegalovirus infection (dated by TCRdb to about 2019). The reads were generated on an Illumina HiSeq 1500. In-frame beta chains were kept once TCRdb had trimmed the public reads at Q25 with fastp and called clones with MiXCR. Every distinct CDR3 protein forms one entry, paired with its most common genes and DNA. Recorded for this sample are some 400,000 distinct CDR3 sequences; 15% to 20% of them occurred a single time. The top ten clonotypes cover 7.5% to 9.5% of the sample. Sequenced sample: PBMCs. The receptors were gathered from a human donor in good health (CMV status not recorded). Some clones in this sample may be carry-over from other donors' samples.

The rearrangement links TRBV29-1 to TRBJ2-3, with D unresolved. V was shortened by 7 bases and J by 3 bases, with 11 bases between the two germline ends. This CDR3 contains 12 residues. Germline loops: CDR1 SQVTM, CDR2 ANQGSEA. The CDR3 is CSASLGTDTQYF. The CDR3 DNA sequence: TGCAGCGCCAGTCTAGGGACAGATACGCAGTATTTT.

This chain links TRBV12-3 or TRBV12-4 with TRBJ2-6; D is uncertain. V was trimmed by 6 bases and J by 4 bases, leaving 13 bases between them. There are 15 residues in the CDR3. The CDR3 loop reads CASSLRTAGANVLTF. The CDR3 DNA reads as TGTGCCAGCAGCCTCAGGACGGCAGGGGCCAACGTCCTGACTTTC.

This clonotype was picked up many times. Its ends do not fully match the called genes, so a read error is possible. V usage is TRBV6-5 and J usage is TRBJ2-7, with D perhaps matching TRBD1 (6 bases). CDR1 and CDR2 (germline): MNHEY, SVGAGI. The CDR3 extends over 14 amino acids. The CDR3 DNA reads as TGTGCCAGCAGTTACGGGACATCCTCCGACGAGCAGTACTTC. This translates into CASSYGTSSDEQYF.

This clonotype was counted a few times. The CDR3 sequence: CSARDQGGQPQHF. For the CDR3, the DNA is TGCAGTGCTAGAGATCAGGGGGGACAGCCCCAGCATTTT. V and J are TRBV20-1 and TRBJ1-5, with 7 bases aligning to TRBD1. Trimming at V came to 0 bases and at J to 7 bases, leaving 3 bases not matched to a gene. Germline lookup yields CDR1 DFQATT and CDR2 SNEGSKA (reference sequence). The CDR3 runs to 13 residues.

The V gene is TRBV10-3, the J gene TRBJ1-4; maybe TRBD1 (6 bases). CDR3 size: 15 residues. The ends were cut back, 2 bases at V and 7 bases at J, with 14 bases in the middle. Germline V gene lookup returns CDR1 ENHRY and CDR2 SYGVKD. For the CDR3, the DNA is TGTGCCATCAGTGAGACTGGGGGCGAGGGTGAAAAACTGTTTTTT. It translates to CAISETGGEGEKLFF.

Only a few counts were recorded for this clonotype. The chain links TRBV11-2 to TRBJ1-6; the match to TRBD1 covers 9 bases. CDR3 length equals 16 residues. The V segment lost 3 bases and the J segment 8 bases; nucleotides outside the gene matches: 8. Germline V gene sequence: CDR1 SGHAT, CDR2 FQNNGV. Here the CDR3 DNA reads TGTGCCAGCAGCTTTTCCCCGACAGGGGGGGATTCACCCCTCCACTTT. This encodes CASSFSPTGGDSPLHF. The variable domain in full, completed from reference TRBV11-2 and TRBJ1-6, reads EAGVAQSPRYKIIEKRQSVAFWCNPISGHATLYWYQQILGQGPKLLIQFQNNGVVDDSQLPKDRFSAERLKGVDSTLKIQPAKLEDSAVYLCASSFSPTGGDSPLHFGNGTRLTVT.

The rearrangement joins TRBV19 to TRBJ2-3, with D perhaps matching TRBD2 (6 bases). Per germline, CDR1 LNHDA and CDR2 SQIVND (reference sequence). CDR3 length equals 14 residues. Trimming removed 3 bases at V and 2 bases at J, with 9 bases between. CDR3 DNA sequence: TGTGCCAGTAGTATCGGAGGGGCCACAGATACGCAGTATTTT. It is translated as CASSIGGATDTQYF. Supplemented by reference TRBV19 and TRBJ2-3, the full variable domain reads DGGITQSPKYLFRKEGQNVTLSCEQNLNHDAMYWYRQDPGQGLRLIYYSQIVNDFQKGDIAEGYSVSREKKESFPLTVTSAQKNPTAFYLCASSIGGATDTQYFGPGTRLTVL.

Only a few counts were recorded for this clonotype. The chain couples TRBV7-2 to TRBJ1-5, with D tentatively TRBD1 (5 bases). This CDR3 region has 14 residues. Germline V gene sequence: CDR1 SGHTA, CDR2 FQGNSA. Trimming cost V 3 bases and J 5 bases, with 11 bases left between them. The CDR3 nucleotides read TGTGCCAGCAGCTTGCAGGGCTTTGATCAGCCCCAGCATTTT. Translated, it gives CASSLQGFDQPQHF.

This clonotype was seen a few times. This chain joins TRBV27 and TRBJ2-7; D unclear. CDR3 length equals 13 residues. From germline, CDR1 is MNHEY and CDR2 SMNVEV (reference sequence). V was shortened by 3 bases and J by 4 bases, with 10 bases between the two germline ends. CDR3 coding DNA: TGTGCCAGCAGTTTCCGGGCGGCGTACGAGCAGTACTTC. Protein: CASSFRAAYEQYF.

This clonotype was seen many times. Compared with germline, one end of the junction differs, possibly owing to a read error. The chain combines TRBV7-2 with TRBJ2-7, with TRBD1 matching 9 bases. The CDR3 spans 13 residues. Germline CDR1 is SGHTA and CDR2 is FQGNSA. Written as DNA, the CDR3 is TGTGCCAGCAGCTTAGGAGCGGGACAGGGCTTGCACTTC. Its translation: CASSLGAGQGLHF.

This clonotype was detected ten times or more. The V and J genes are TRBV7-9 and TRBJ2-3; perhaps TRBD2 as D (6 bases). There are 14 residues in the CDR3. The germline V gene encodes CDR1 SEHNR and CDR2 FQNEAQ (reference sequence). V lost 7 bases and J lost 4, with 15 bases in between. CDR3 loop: CASTFLTSSDTQYF. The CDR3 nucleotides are TGTGCCAGCACCTTCCTGACTAGTTCAGATACGCAGTATTTT.

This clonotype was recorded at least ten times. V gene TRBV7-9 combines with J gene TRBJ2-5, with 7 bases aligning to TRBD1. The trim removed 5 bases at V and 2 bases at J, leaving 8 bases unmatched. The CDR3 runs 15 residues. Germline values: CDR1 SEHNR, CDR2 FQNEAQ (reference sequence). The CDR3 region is CASSLFLGQQETQYF. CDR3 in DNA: TGTGCCAGCAGCCTATTCTTGGGACAGCAAGAGACCCAGTACTTC.

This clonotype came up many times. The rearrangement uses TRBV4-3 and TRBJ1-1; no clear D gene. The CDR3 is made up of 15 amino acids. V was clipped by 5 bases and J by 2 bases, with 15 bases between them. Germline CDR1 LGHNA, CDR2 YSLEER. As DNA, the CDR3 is TGCGCCAGCAGCTTACAACCGACAAGTAACACTGAAGCTTTCTTT. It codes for CASSLQPTSNTEAFF.

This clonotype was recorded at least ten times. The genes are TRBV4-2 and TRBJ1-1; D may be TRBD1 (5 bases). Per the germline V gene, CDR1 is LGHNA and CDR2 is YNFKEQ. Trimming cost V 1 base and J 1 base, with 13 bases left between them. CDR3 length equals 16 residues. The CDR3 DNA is TGTGCCAGCAGCCAAGTGGTTTCGGGGCAGAACACTGAAGCTTTCTTT. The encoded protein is CASSQVVSGQNTEAFF.

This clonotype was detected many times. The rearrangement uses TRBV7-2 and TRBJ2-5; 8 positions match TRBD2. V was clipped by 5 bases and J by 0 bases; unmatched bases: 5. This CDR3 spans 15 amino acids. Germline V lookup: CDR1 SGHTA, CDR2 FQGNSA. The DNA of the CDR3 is TGTGCCAGCAGCGGATTACTAGCGGACCAAGAGACCCAGTACTTC. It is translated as CASSGLLADQETQYF. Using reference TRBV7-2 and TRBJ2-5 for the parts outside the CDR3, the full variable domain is GAGVSQSPSNKVTEKGKDVELRCDPISGHTALYWYRQSLGQGLEFLIYFQGNSAPDKSGLPSDRFSAERTGGSVSTLTIQRTQQEDSAVYLCASSGLLADQETQYFGPGTRLLVL.

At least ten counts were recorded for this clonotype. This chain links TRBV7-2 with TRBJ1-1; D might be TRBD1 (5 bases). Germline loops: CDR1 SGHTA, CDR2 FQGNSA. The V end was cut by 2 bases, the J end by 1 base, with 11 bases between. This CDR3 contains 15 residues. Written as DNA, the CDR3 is TGTGCCAGCAGCTTACTCGGGGCTGAGAACACTGAAGCTTTCTTT. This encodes CASSLLGAENTEAFF.

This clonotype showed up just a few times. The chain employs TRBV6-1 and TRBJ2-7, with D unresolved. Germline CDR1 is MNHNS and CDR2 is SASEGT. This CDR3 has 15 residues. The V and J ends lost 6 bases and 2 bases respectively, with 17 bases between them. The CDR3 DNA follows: TGTGCCAGCAGCCGCACTGGCCAGTTCACCTACGAGCAGTACTTC. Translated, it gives CASSRTGQFTYEQYF.

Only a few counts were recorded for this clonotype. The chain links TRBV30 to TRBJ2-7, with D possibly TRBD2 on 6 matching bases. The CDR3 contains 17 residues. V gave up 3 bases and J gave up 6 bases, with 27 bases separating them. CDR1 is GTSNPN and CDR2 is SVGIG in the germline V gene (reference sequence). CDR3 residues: CAWRGGNGPLLVSEQYF. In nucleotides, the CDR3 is TGTGCCTGGAGGGGGGGTAATGGGCCCCTCTTAGTTTCCGAGCAGTACTTC.